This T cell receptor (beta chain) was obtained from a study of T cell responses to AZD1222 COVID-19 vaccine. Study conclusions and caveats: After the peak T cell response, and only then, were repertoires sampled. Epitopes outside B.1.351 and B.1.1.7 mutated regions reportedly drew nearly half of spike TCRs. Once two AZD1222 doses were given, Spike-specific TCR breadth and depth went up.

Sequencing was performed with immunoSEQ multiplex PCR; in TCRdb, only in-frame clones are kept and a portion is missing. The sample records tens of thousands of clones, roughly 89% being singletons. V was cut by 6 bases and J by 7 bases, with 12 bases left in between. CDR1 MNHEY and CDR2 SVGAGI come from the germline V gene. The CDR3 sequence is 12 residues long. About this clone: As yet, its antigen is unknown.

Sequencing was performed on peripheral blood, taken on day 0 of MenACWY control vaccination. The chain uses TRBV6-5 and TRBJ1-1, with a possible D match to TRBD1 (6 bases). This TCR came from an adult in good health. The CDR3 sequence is CASSPRGSEAFF. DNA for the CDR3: TGTGCCAGCAGCCCCAGGGGTAGTGAAGCTTTCTTT.